The 32 T cell receptor beta chains presented below share a single source sample, sequenced in a study of cytomegalovirus exposure and HLA in healthy donors (dated by TCRdb to 2017 to 2019). Receptor libraries were prepared by the immunoSEQ multiplex PCR assay. The table was pulled from immuneACCESS by TCRdb, which kept in-frame rearrangements only. Such tables lose some clones; where checked, under half of the loss comes from unresolved V genes, and the rest has no known cause. The table for this sample lists some 130,000 clones; roughly 79% of them were counted only once. The ten largest clones capture around 27% of the sample. Sequencing was performed on PBMCs. The source of these receptors is a man aged 25-45 years in good health and CMV-seropositive.

The count of this clone is one. The chain recombines TRBV9 with TRBJ1-4, with 7 bases matching TRBD1. The J segment lost 7 bases and the V segment lost 0 bases, leaving 6 bases of the junction unmatched. This CDR3 has 15 amino acids. CDR1 and CDR2 (germline): SGDLS, YYNGEE. The chain's CDR3 is CASSVGNRDSEKLFF. The CDR3 DNA is TGTGCCAGCAGCGTAGGGAACCGGGACAGTGAAAAACTGTTTTTT.

The gene calls are TRBV18 and TRBJ2-5; 9 bases line up with TRBD1. The CDR3 is 15 residues long. The germline gives CDR1 KGHSH, CDR2 LQKENI. With V trimmed by 3 bases and J by 4 bases, 6 bases remained unmatched. The CDR3 loop reads CASSPGTGLLETQYF. The CDR3 DNA is TGTGCCAGCTCACCCGGGACAGGGCTATTAGAGACCCAGTACTTC.

CDR3 nucleotides: TGTGCCAGCAGCACCGACAGGGGGAATGAGCAGTTCTTC. Its protein product is CASSTDRGNEQFF. V gene TRBV7-8 combines with J gene TRBJ2-1; 9 positions match TRBD1. The CDR3 is 13 residues long. Germline CDR1 is SGHVS and CDR2 is FQNEAQ. The junction had 3 bases not matched to a gene; V was cut back by 5 bases and J by 7 bases.

The chain uses TRBV18 and TRBJ2-2; 13 bases align to TRBD2. Unmatched junction bases numbered 1, after V lost 2 bases and J lost 4 bases. This CDR3 region has 16 residues. Per the germline V gene, CDR1 is KGHSH and CDR2 is LQKENI. CDR3 nucleotide sequence: TGTGCCAGCTCACCAGGACTAGCGGGGGTCACCGGGGAGCTGTTTTTT. Translated: CASSPGLAGVTGELFF.

This chain uses TRBV4-1 with TRBJ2-6, with D maybe TRBD1 (6 bases). Germline CDR1 and CDR2: MGHRA and YSYEKL. The CDR3 is made up of 18 amino acids. V was pared by 2 bases and J by 0 bases, with 14 bases between. CDR3 nucleotide sequence: TGCGCCAGCAGCCAATTACGACAGGCCTTCTCTGGGGCCAACGTCCTGACTTTC. It yields the protein CASSQLRQAFSGANVLTF.

The chain carries TRBV5-6 and TRBJ2-7, with TRBD2 matching 8 bases. Unmatched junction bases numbered 8, after V lost 0 bases and J lost 3 bases. Germline CDR1 and CDR2: SGHDT and YYEEEE. The CDR3 covers 16 residues. CDR3 DNA: TGTGCCAGCAGCTTGGGCCGGGGGGGCCGTTTCTACGAGCAGTACTTC. Translated, it gives CASSLGRGGRFYEQYF.

CDR3 region: CASRDRAETQYF. In DNA, the CDR3 is TGCGCCAGCAGGGACAGGGCAGAGACCCAGTACTTC. The rearrangement joins TRBV5-1 to TRBJ2-5; 8 bases line up with TRBD1. Germline V CDR1 and CDR2: SGHRS, YFSETQ. This CDR3 is built from 12 residues. V dropped 5 bases and J dropped 4; count of bases not matched to a gene: 1.

This rearrangement joins TRBV28 to TRBJ2-7; 8 nucleotides align to TRBD1. Germline CDR1 is MDHEN and CDR2 is SYDVKM. CDR3 size: 15 residues. The ends lost 6 bases at V and 3 bases at J; junction bases unmatched: 10. The CDR3 nucleotides are TGTGCCAGCAGGCTAGAGACAGGGGTAGTCTACGAGCAGTACTTC. Its translation: CASRLETGVVYEQYF.

The chain recombines TRBV5-6 with TRBJ2-2; 10 nucleotides align to TRBD2. This CDR3 region has 16 residues. The V segment lost 4 bases and the J segment 5 bases; nucleotides outside the gene matches: 8. Germline assignment: CDR1 SGHDT and CDR2 YYEEEE. The CDR3 DNA follows: TGTGCCAGCAGCCCCTTCTCTAGCGGGAGTACCGGGGAGCTGTTTTTT. This gives the protein CASSPFSSGSTGELFF.

This clone has only one observation. The J gene is TRBJ2-2, the V gene TRBV5-1; D is unresolved. Trimming pared 0 bases from V and 1 base from J, leaving 10 bases between. Per the germline V gene, CDR1 is SGHRS and CDR2 is YFSETQ. The CDR3 spans 16 residues. This CDR3 is CASSLGNYGNTGELFF. CDR3 bases: TGCGCCAGCAGCTTGGGGAACTATGGGAACACCGGGGAGCTGTTTTTT.

The chain has TRBV27 and TRBJ1-2, with 11 bases fitting TRBD1. CDR3 length: 15 amino acids. The V segment lost 5 bases and the J segment 7 bases; nucleotides outside the gene matches: 9. The germline gives CDR1 MNHEY, CDR2 SMNVEV (reference sequence). In DNA form, the CDR3 reads TGTGCCAGCAGTAGATGGACAGGGGGCGCGCTTGGCTACACCTTC. Its protein is CASSRWTGGALGYTF.

V is TRBV6-5 and J is TRBJ1-4, with D unclear. Trimming took 0 bases from V and 5 from J, leaving 10 bases between them. The CDR3 has 15 residues. Germline CDR1 and CDR2: MNHEY and SVGAGI. CDR3 protein: CASSYSDYGNEKLFF. The CDR3 DNA reads TGTGCCAGCAGTTACTCAGATTACGGGAATGAAAAACTGTTTTTT.

V usage is TRBV7-2 and J usage is TRBJ2-1, with TRBD2 matching over 13 bases. The trim removed 5 bases at V and 9 bases at J, leaving 7 bases unmatched. Per germline, CDR1 SGHTA and CDR2 FQGNSA. CDR3 size: 15 residues. The CDR3 nucleotides read TGTGCCAGCAGCCTTGGACTAGCGGGGGCGGGTGAGCAGTTCTTC. Amino acids: CASSLGLAGAGEQFF.

In its sample, this clone was seen once. The V gene is TRBV5-1, the J gene TRBJ2-5; 13 bases line up with TRBD2. CDR3 length: 16 residues. V lost 2 bases to trimming and J lost 1 base; unmatched junction nucleotides: 2. From germline, CDR1 is SGHRS and CDR2 YFSETQ. The CDR3 bases are TGCGCCAGCAGCTTTGGACTAGCGGGGGCCCAAGAGACCCAGTACTTC. Protein product: CASSFGLAGAQETQYF.

In regard to this clone: This CDR3 is also generated by other DNA sequences in the sample. This chain links TRBV7-9 with TRBJ2-5, with 9 nucleotides matching TRBD2. Per the germline V gene, CDR1 is SEHNR and CDR2 is FQNEAQ (reference sequence). With V trimmed by 3 bases and J by 2 bases, 1 base remained unmatched. The CDR3 totals 14 residues. The CDR3 DNA reads as TGTGCCAGCAGCTTGACTAGCGGTCAAGAGACCCAGTACTTC. Its protein product is CASSLTSGQETQYF.

The chain couples TRBV5-6 to TRBJ1-2, with D perhaps TRBD1 (5 bases). The CDR3 spans 15 residues. Germline V gene lookup returns CDR1 SGHDT and CDR2 YYEEEE. The V end lost 0 bases, the J end lost 8 bases, and 17 bases lay between the germline ends. Written as DNA, the CDR3 is TGTGCCAGCAGCTTGGGGGCCCTTGGGGCTAGGGGCTACACCTTC. This sequence encodes CASSLGALGARGYTF.

This chain uses TRBV2 with TRBJ1-2, with D tentatively TRBD1 (6 bases). Germline V lookup: CDR1 SNHLY, CDR2 FYNNEI. V was trimmed by 2 bases and J by 7 bases, leaving 11 bases between them. The CDR3 sequence is 13 residues long. CDR3 residues: CASSERTDLGYTF. The CDR3 DNA reads as TGTGCCAGCAGTGAAAGGACAGACCTTGGCTACACCTTC.

The rearrangement uses TRBV29-1 and TRBJ2-3, with D perhaps matching TRBD1 (5 bases). The CDR3 has 15 amino acids. Per the germline V gene, CDR1 is SQVTM and CDR2 is ANQGSEA. Trimming shortened V by 6 bases and J by 4 bases, and 20 bases separated the two germline ends. CDR3 nucleotide sequence: TGCAGCGTCGCTGGGGTAGGGGAAGGGGCAGATACGCAGTATTTT. Translation gives CSVAGVGEGADTQYF.

This clone showed up just a few times. The chain has TRBV10-3 and TRBJ1-2; D is perhaps TRBD1 (5 bases). Germline assignment: CDR1 ENHRY and CDR2 SYGVKD. V lost 9 bases and J 1 base, leaving 15 bases between the germline ends. CDR3 length: 14 residues. In DNA form, the CDR3 reads TGTGCCATGGGAGGGCAGGGCCTTAACTATGGCTACACCTTC. Translation: CAMGGQGLNYGYTF.

CDR3 region: CASSLGQGDGYTF. CDR3 coding DNA: TGTGCCAGCAGTTTGGGACAGGGGGATGGCTACACCTTC. This sequence joins TRBV27 and TRBJ1-2; 11 bases agree with TRBD1. The germline CDR1 and CDR2 sequences are MNHEY and SMNVEV (reference sequence). The CDR3 is made up of 13 amino acids. The V gene end was trimmed by 3 bases and the J gene end by 6 bases; junction bases not matched to a gene: 0.

This clone occurred once. The chain uses TRBV7-2 and TRBJ2-1, with 7 nucleotides matching TRBD2. The CDR3 totals 18 residues. Unmatched junction bases numbered 10, after V lost 2 bases and J lost 0 bases. CDR1 is SGHTA and CDR2 is FQGNSA in the germline V gene. CDR3 DNA sequence: TGTGCCAGCAGCTTAAATCTAGCGGAAGCCAACTCCTACAATGAGCAGTTCTTC. It codes for CASSLNLAEANSYNEQFF.

This chain uses TRBV7-9 with TRBJ1-4; 7 positions match TRBD1. The CDR3 extends over 16 amino acids. The junction had 4 bases not matched to a gene; V was cut back by 0 bases and J by 3 bases. Germline CDR1 SEHNR, CDR2 FQNEAQ (reference sequence). Here the CDR3 reads CASSLAPGQSNEKLFF. CDR3 in DNA: TGTGCCAGCAGCTTAGCTCCGGGACAGTCTAATGAAAAACTGTTTTTT.

This rearrangement joins TRBV10-3 to TRBJ1-2; 7 nucleotides align to TRBD1. V lost 3 bases, J lost 6 bases, and 4 bases stayed unmatched. This CDR3 is built from 13 residues. CDR1 is ENHRY, CDR2 SYGVKD, per germline. The CDR3 sequence is CAISETGENGYTF. DNA of the CDR3: TGTGCCATCAGTGAAACAGGGGAGAATGGCTACACCTTC.

CDR3 nucleotides: TGTGCCAGCACCCCTAGCCTAGCGGGAGGGCATGAGCAGTACTTC. It specifies CASTPSLAGGHEQYF. The chain employs TRBV27 and TRBJ2-7; 12 nucleotides line up with TRBD2. The CDR3 length is 15 residues. V trimming: 7 bases; J trimming: 7 bases; junction bases outside the gene matches: 11. Germline V lookup: CDR1 MNHEY, CDR2 SMNVEV (reference sequence).

The chain recombines TRBV2 with TRBJ1-2; D is unresolved. The CDR3 runs to 16 residues. The germline V gene encodes CDR1 SNHLY and CDR2 FYNNEI. The V and J ends lost 0 bases and 4 bases respectively, with 15 bases between them. The CDR3 DNA reads TGTGCCAGCAGTGAAGCGCTTGAGGAGGGAGGCTATGGCTACACCTTC. Amino acid sequence: CASSEALEEGGYGYTF.

V is TRBV7-9 and J is TRBJ2-7, with D possibly being TRBD1 (5 bases). V was cut by 5 bases and J by 5 bases, with 13 bases left in between. This CDR3 comprises 13 residues. The germline V gene encodes CDR1 SEHNR and CDR2 FQNEAQ (reference sequence). The CDR3 DNA follows: TGTGCCAGCAGCGGAAGGGGCACCCACGAGCAGTACTTC. Its protein is CASSGRGTHEQYF.

This clone was counted at least ten times. This sequence joins TRBV7-8 and TRBJ1-3; D gene ambiguous. The V gene's germline CDR1 is SGHVS and CDR2 FQNEAQ. V lost 0 bases and J 0 bases, leaving 9 bases between the germline ends. The CDR3 spans 16 residues. The CDR3 DNA follows: TGTGCCAGCAGCTTAGCCTCTCCACACTCTGGAAACACCATATATTTT. Protein product: CASSLASPHSGNTIYF.

The chain couples TRBV6-1 to TRBJ2-2; 9 nucleotides agree with TRBD1. The germline CDR1 and CDR2 sequences are MNHNS and SASEGT. The junction had 5 bases not matched to a gene; V was cut back by 6 bases and J by 6 bases. CDR3 length: 14 amino acids. CDR3 DNA: TGTGCCAGCAGGGGGACAGGGTATGCCGGGGAGCTGTTTTTT. Translated, it gives CASRGTGYAGELFF.

The chain is built from TRBV7-2 and TRBJ1-2; tentative D call: TRBD1 (6 bases). The germline CDR1 and CDR2 sequences are SGHTA and FQGNSA. The CDR3 length is 14 residues. V was pared by 6 bases and J by 2 bases, with 13 bases between. This CDR3 reads CASSQLGTNYGYTF. The CDR3 DNA reads as TGTGCCAGCAGTCAGCTTGGGACAAACTATGGCTACACCTTC.

The chain uses TRBV6-1 and TRBJ2-7; maybe TRBD2 (6 bases). Germline CDR1 reads MNHNS; CDR2 reads SASEGT. The ends were cut back, 10 bases at V and 0 bases at J, with 10 bases in the middle. The CDR3 consists of 12 residues. For the CDR3, the DNA is TGTGCCACTAAGACTAGCTCCTACGAGCAGTACTTC. It is translated as CATKTSSYEQYF.

The chain employs TRBV5-6 and TRBJ2-7; D is perhaps TRBD2 (6 bases). This CDR3 contains 15 residues. V lost 4 bases and J 0 bases, leaving 14 bases between the germline ends. Germline assignment: CDR1 SGHDT and CDR2 YYEEEE. The CDR3 loop is CASSRGGSGSYEQYF. The CDR3 DNA reads TGTGCCAGCAGCCGGGGAGGTAGCGGCTCCTACGAGCAGTACTTC.

This clone came up a few times. The chain joins TRBV4-1 to TRBJ2-3; D is ambiguous. The CDR3 has 15 amino acids. Per germline, CDR1 MGHRA and CDR2 YSYEKL. Trimming left V 0 bases short and J 2 bases short, with 9 bases between. DNA of the CDR3: TGCGCCAGCAGCCAAGATTGGCACCCCACAGATACGCAGTATTTT. This translates into CASSQDWHPTDTQYF.